Below are 9 T cell receptor beta chains sequenced from a single sample in a study of monozygotic twins with inflammatory bowel disease. Reprocessing the 5' RACE reads, TCRdb reports a single entry for every CDR3 protein and omits DNA. The ten top clones account for about 8%, within a sample of about 210,000 distinct CDR3 sequences. The sample taken for sequencing was blood. The source is a human donor with ulcerative colitis or Crohn's disease, or a healthy co-twin of an affected twin (not recorded which).

The V call is TRBV20-1, the J call TRBJ1-1; the TRBD1 assignment by TCRdb is unverifiable without DNA. Germline V gene sequence: CDR1 DFQATT, CDR2 SNEGSKA (reference sequence). The CDR3 spans 13 residues. CDR3 residues: CSAPNPQGIEAFF.

The chain recombines TRBV18 with TRBJ1-1. Germline V gene lookup returns CDR1 KGHSH and CDR2 LQKENI. This CDR3 comprises 15 residues. The CDR3 reads CASSPRRDPNTEAFF. The whole variable domain, remainder taken from reference TRBV18 and TRBJ1-1, is NAGVMQNPRHLVRRRGQEARLRCSPMKGHSHVYWYRQLPEEGLKFMVYLQKENIIDESGMPKERFSAEFPKEGPSILRIQQVVRGDSAAYFCASSPRRDPNTEAFFGQGTRLTVV.

CDR3 protein: CASRRVGSPLHF. The chain has TRBV5-1 and TRBJ1-6. Germline V CDR1 and CDR2: SGHRS, YFSETQ. This CDR3 region has 12 residues.

The genes are TRBV12-3 or TRBV12-4 and TRBJ2-1; as DNA is missing, the TRBD2 call by TCRdb cannot be tested. This CDR3 has 17 residues. This CDR3 reads CASRAELGTSGYNEQFF.

This sequence joins TRBV15 and TRBJ2-6; TCRdb outputs TRBD1, but without DNA this stays unchecked. The CDR3 contains 14 residues. CDR1 is LNHNV, CDR2 YYDKDF, per germline (reference sequence). CDR3 region: CATSRGGGANVLTF.

The CDR3 loop reads CASSLLGAPGGEYF. The chain couples TRBV7-8 to TRBJ2-7; the D call of TRBD1 rests on TCRdb alone, since no DNA is present to check it. Germline CDR1 and CDR2: SGHVS and FQNEAQ. The CDR3 covers 14 residues.

This chain links TRBV12-3 or TRBV12-4 with TRBJ1-3. The CDR3 has 14 amino acids. CDR3: CASSQQRSGNTIYF.

V and J are TRBV13 and TRBJ2-7; with no DNA, the TCRdb D assignment of TRBD1 cannot be verified. CDR1 and CDR2 from the germline V gene are PRHDT and FYEKMQ (reference sequence). The CDR3 has 13 amino acids. The CDR3: CASSFLGADLQYF.

The chain has TRBV12-3 or TRBV12-4 and TRBJ2-1. The CDR3 sequence is 13 residues long. CDR3 sequence: CGSTFSSYNEQFF.